This passage covers 5 T cell receptor beta chains from one sample sequenced in a study of regulatory T cells in long-lasting Graves disease. Building of the TCR beta libraries involved iRepertoire HTBI primers and Arm-PCR of CDR3 regions. TCRdb analysed the multiplex PCR reads with MiXCR anew, one entry per CDR3 protein. The profile covers roughly 450,000 distinct CDR3 sequences, with 20% to 25% appearing a single time and over 7.5% taken by the ten largest. The time point was: persistent/refractory GD, antithyroid drugs over 5 years with positive TRAb. The TCR library was prepared using RNA isolated from PBMCs. The material sequenced was peripheral blood mononuclear cells (PBMCs), taken when the disease was refractory, from a patient treated with antithyroid drugs. Receptor source: a female donor with Graves disease.

This clonotype has more than one count but fewer than ten. The chain employs TRBV20-1 and TRBJ1-5; no clear D gene. Trimming pared 5 bases from V and 3 bases from J, leaving 11 bases between. The CDR3 sequence is 13 residues long. Looked up from germline, CDR1 is DFQATT and CDR2 is SNEGSKA (reference sequence). Written as DNA, the CDR3 is TGCAGTGCTGTGGTGGGTACCAATCAGCCCCAGCATTTT. It codes for CSAVVGTNQPQHF.

This clonotype was counted at least ten times. The chain combines TRBV7-9 with TRBJ1-2; 8 bases agree with TRBD1. Germline V CDR1 and CDR2: SEHNR, FQNEAQ (reference sequence). The CDR3 spans 13 residues. J gave up 8 bases and V 1 base, and 3 bases lay outside the gene matches. DNA for the CDR3: TGTGCCAGCAGCTTAGGGACAGGGAAAGGCTACACCTTC. Amino acid sequence: CASSLGTGKGYTF.

The table lists this clonotype with a few counts. The rearrangement joins TRBV7-9 to TRBJ1-1; possibly TRBD1 for D (6 bases). The germline V gene has CDR1 SEHNR and CDR2 FQNEAQ (reference sequence). Trimming stripped 5 bases from V and 3 bases from J, with 16 bases between. The CDR3 sequence is 15 residues long. As DNA, the CDR3 is TGTGCCAGCAGCCCCGGGGGAGCAGGGGACACTGAAGCTTTCTTT. Translated, it gives CASSPGGAGDTEAFF.

The V call is TRBV7-9, the J call TRBJ1-5; D not resolved. The germline V gene encodes CDR1 SEHNR and CDR2 FQNEAQ (reference sequence). The CDR3 is 15 residues long. Between the trimmed V and J ends, which lost 4 bases and 7 bases, there was a span of 17 bases. This CDR3 reads CASSSDSTLRQPQHF. The CDR3 DNA reads TGTGCCAGCAGCTCGGACTCAACCCTGAGGCAGCCCCAGCATTTT.

This clonotype has only a few counts. V gene TRBV6-1 combines with J gene TRBJ1-1; D gene ambiguous. Deletions cut 4 bases from V and 4 bases from J, with 16 bases between. The germline V gene has CDR1 MNHNS and CDR2 SASEGT. The CDR3 has 15 residues. CDR3 in DNA: TGTGCCAGCAGTGCGACGGCAGGTGTCAGCACTGAAGCTTTCTTT. It translates to CASSATAGVSTEAFF.